The clone carrying this T cell receptor (beta chain) showed up many times. Its antigen is as yet unknown. This record belongs to a study of T cells in Graves' hyperthyroidism and ophthalmopathy. General study findings and limits: In the blood, most expanded thyroid clonotypes above 0.001 appeared as well. Prediction of ophthalmopathy progression came a median roughly 6.4 months pre-onset.

This CDR3 region has 14 residues. Germline lookup yields CDR1 MDHEN and CDR2 SYDVKM. The V end lost 1 base, the J end lost 7 bases, and 10 bases lay between the germline ends. Reasons for excluding patients were uncontrolled infection, other autoimmune disease, pregnancy or lactation. Amplification yielded TCR beta CDR3 regions, with RNA transcripts as the source. With the HTBI primer set, the TCR CDR3 went through a first round of RT-PCR. Each CDR3 protein gets one entry after TCRdb re-called the multiplex PCR reads with MiXCR. The table records approximately 400,000 distinct CDR3 sequences, 15% to 19% of them present only once.

The genes are TRBV28 and TRBJ2-2; D gene uncertain. The sequence came from a woman under 30 with Graves' hyperthyroidism that later progressed to Graves' ophthalmopathy. The sequenced sample consisted of blood. The DNA of the CDR3 is TGTGCCAGCAGTTTATTAAGTGCAGACGGGGAGCTGTTTTTT. This translates into CASSLLSADGELFF.